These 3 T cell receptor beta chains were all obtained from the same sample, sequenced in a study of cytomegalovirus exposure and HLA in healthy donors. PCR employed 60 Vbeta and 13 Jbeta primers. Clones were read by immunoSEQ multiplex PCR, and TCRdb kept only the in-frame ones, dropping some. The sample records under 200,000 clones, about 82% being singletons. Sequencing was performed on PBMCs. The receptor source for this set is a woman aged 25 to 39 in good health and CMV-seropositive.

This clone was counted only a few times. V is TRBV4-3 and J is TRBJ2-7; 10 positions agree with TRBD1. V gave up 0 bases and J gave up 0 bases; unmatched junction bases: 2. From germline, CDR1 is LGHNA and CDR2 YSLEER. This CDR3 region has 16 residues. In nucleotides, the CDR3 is TGCGCCAGCAGCCAAGATCGGGACAGGGGCTCCTACGAGCAGTACTTC. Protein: CASSQDRDRGSYEQYF.

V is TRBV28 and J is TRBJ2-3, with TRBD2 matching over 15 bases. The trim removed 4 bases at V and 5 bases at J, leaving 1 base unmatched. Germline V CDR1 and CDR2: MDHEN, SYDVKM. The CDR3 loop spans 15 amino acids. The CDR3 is CASSWGLAGGDTQYF. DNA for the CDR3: TGTGCCAGCAGTTGGGGACTAGCGGGGGGAGATACGCAGTATTTT.

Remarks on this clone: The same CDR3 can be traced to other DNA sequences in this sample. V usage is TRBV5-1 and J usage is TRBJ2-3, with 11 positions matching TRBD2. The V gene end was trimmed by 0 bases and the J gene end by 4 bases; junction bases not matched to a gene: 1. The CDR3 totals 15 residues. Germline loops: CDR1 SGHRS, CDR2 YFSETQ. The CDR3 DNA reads TGCGCCAGCAGCTTGGCACTAGCGGGGGCAGATACGCAGTATTTT. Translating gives CASSLALAGADTQYF.